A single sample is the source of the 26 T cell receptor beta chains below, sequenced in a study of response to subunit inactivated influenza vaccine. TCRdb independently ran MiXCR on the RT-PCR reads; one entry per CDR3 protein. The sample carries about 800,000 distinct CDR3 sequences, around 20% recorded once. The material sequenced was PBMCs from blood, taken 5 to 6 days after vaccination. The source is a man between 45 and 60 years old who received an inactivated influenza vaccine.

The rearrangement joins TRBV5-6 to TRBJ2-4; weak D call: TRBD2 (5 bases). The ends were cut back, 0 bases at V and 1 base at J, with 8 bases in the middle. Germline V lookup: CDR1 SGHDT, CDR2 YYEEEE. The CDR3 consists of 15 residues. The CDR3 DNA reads TGTGCCAGCAGCTTGGTCGGGGTGGCCAAAAACATTCAGTACTTC. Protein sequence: CASSLVGVAKNIQYF.

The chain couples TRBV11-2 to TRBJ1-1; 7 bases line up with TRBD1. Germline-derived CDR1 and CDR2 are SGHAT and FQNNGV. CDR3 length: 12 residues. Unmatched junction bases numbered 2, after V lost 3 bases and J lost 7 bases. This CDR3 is CASSLGQLEAFF. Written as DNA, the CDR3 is TGTGCCAGCAGCTTGGGACAGCTTGAAGCTTTCTTT.

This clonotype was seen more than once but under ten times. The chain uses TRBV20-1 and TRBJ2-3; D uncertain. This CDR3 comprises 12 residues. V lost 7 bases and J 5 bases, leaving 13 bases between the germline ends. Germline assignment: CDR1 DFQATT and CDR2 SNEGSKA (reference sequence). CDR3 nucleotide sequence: TGCAGTGGCCTGCCCCTTGGAGATACGCAGTATTTT. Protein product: CSGLPLGDTQYF.

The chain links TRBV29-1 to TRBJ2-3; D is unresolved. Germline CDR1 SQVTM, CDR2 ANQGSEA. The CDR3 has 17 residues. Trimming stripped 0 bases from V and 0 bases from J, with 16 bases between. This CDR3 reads CSVEEVRRASSTDTQYF. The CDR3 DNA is TGCAGCGTTGAAGAGGTGAGACGGGCCTCTAGCACAGATACGCAGTATTTT.

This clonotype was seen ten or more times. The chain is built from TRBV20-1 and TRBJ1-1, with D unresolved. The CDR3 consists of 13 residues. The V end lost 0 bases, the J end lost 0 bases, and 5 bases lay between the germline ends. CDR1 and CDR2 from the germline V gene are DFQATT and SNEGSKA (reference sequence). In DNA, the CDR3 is TGCAGTGCTAGAGACAGGTTGAACACTGAAGCTTTCTTT. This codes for CSARDRLNTEAFF.

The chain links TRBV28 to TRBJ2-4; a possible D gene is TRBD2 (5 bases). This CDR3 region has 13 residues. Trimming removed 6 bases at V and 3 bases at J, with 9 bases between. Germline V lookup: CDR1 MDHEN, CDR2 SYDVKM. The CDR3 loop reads CASSDGDKNIQYF. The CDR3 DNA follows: TGTGCCAGCAGCGACGGGGACAAAAACATTCAGTACTTC.

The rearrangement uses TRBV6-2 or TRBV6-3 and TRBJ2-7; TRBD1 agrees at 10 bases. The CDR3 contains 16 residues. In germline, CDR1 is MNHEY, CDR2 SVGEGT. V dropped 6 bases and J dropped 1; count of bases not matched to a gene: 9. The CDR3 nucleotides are TGTGCCAGCAGCACCTACAGGGACAGGGGTTCCTACGAGCAGTACTTC. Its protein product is CASSTYRDRGSYEQYF.

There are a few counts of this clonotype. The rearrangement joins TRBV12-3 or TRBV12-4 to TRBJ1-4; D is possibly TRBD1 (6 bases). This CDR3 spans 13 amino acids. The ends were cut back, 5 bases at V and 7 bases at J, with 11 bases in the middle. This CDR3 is CASSVTGIEKLFF. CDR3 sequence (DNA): TGTGCCAGCAGTGTTACAGGGATTGAAAAACTGTTTTTT.

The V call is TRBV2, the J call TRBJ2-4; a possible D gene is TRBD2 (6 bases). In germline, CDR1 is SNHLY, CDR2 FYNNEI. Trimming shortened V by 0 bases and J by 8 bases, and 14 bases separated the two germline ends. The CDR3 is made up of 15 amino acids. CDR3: CASSEARVGGDIQYF. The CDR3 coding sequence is TGTGCCAGCAGTGAAGCCCGGGTCGGGGGAGACATTCAGTACTTC.

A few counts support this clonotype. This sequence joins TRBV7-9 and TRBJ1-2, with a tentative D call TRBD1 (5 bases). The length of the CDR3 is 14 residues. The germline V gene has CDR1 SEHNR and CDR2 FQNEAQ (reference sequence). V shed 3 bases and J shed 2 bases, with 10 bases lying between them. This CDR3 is CASSFVKGNYGYTF. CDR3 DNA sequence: TGTGCCAGCAGCTTCGTTAAGGGGAACTATGGCTACACCTTC. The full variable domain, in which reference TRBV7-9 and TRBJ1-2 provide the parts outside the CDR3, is DTGVSQNPRHKITKRGQNVTFRCDPISEHNRLYWYRQTLGQGPEFLTYFQNEAQLEKSRLLSDRFSAERPKGSFSTLEIQRTEQGDSAMYLCASSFVKGNYGYTFGSGTRLTVV.

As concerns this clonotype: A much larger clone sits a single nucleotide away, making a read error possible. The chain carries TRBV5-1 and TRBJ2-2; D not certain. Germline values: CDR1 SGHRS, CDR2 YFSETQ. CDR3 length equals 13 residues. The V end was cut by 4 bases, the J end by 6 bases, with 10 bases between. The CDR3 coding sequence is TGCGCCAGCAGCGTAGACAACGCCGGGGAGCTGTTTTTT. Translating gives CASSVDNAGELFF.

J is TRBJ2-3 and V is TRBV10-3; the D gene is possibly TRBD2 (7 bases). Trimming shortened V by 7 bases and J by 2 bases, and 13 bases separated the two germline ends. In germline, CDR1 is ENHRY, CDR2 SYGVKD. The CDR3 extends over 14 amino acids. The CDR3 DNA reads TGTGCCATCAACGAGGGGGGGGCCACAGATACGCAGTATTTT. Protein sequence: CAINEGGATDTQYF.

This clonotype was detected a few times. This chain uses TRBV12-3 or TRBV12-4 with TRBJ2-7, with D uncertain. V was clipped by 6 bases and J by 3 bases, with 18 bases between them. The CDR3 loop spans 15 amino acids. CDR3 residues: CASSPSSRLRYEQYF. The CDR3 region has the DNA TGTGCCAGCAGCCCATCGTCTAGACTCCGCTACGAGCAGTACTTC.

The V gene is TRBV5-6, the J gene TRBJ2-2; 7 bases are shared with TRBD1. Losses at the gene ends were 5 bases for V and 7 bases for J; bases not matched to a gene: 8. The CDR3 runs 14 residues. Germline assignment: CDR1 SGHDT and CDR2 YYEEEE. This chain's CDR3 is CASRPTGPGGELFF. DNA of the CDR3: TGTGCCAGCAGACCGACAGGGCCTGGCGGGGAGCTGTTTTTT.

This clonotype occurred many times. The CDR3 bases are TGCGCCAGCAGGGAAAGGACTAGCACCTACGAGCAGTACTTC. It translates to CASRERTSTYEQYF. This chain joins TRBV5-1 and TRBJ2-7; 8 nucleotides align to TRBD2. The CDR3 is made up of 14 amino acids. V was clipped by 5 bases and J by 2 bases; unmatched bases: 6. Germline-derived CDR1 and CDR2 are SGHRS and YFSETQ. Variable domain in full (rest from reference TRBV5-1 and TRBJ2-7): KAGVTQTPRYLIKTRGQQVTLSCSPISGHRSVSWYQQTPGQGLQFLFEYFSETQRNKGNFPGRFSGRQFSNSRSEMNVSTLELGDSALYLCASRERTSTYEQYFGPGTRLTVT.

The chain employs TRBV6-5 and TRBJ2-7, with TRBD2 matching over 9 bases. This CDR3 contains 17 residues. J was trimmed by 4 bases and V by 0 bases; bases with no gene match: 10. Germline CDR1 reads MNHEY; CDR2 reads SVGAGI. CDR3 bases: TGTGCCAGCAGTTACTCCGTTGGGCGGGAGGGCCGGTACGAGCAGTACTTC. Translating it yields CASSYSVGREGRYEQYF.

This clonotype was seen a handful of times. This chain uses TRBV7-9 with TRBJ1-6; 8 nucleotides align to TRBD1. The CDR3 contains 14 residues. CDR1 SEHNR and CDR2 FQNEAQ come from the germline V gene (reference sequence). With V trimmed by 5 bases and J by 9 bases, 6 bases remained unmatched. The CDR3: CASSPGQVVSPLHF. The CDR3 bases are TGTGCCAGCAGCCCGGGACAGGTCGTTTCACCCCTCCACTTT.

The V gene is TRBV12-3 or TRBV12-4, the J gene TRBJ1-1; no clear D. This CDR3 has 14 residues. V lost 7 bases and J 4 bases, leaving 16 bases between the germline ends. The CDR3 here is CASILGAAATEAFF. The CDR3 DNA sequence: TGTGCCAGCATCTTAGGCGCGGCTGCCACTGAAGCTTTCTTT.

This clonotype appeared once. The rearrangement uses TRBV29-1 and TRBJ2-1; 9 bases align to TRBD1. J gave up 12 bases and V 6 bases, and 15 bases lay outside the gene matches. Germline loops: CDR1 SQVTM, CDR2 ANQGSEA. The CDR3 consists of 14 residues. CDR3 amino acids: CSVTGDREGRVQFF. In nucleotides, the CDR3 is TGCAGCGTGACCGGGGACAGGGAGGGACGAGTGCAGTTCTTC.

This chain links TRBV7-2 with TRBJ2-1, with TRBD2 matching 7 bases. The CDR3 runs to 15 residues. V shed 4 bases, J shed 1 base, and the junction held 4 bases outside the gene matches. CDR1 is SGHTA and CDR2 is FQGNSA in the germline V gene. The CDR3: CASSSFGGSYNEQFF. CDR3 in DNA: TGTGCCAGCAGCTCTTTCGGGGGGTCCTACAATGAGCAGTTCTTC.

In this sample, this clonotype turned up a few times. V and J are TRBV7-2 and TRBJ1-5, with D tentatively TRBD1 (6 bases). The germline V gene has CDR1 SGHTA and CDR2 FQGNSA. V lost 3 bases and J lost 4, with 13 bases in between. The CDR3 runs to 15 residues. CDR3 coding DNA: TGTGCCAGCAGCTTGGGGACAAGAACAAATCAGCCCCAGCATTTT. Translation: CASSLGTRTNQPQHF. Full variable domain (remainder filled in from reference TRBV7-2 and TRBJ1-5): GAGVSQSPSNKVTEKGKDVELRCDPISGHTALYWYRQSLGQGLEFLIYFQGNSAPDKSGLPSDRFSAERTGGSVSTLTIQRTQQEDSAVYLCASSLGTRTNQPQHFGDGTRLSIL.

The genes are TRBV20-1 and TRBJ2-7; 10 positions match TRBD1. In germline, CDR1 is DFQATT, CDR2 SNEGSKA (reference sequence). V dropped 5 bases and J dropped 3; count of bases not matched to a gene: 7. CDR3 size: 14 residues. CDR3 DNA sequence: TGCAGTGCTCCGGACAGGGGGTTTAGCTACGAGCAGTACTTC. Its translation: CSAPDRGFSYEQYF.

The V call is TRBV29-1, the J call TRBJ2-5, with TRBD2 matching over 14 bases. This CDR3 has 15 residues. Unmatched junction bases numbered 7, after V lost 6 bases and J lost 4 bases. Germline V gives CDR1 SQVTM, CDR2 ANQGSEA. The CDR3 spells CSVDGLAGGSETQYF. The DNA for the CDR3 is TGCAGCGTCGACGGACTAGCGGGAGGATCAGAGACCCAGTACTTC.

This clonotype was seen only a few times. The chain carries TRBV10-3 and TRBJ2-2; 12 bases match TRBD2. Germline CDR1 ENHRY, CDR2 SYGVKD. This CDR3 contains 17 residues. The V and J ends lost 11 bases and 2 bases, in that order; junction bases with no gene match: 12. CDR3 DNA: TGTGCCGTTTTGCGGGGACTAGCGGGTCTTAACACCGGGGAGCTGTTTTTT. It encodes CAVLRGLAGLNTGELFF.

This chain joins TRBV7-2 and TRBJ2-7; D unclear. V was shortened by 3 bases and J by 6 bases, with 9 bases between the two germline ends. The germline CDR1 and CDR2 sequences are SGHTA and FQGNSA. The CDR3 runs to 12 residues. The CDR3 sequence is CASSFPPGEQYF. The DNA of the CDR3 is TGTGCCAGCAGCTTTCCGCCCGGCGAGCAGTACTTC.

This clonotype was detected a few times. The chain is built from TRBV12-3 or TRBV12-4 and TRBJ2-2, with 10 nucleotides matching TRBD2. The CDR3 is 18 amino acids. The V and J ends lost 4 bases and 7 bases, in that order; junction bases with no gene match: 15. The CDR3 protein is CASSSPLSGRAFGGELFF. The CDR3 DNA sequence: TGTGCCAGCAGTTCGCCTCTAAGCGGGAGGGCCTTTGGCGGGGAGCTGTTTTTT.